These 27 T cell receptor beta chains were all obtained from the same sample, sequenced in a study of blood T cell repertoires in COVID-19. Using immunoSEQ multiplex PCR, the repertoire was profiled, and TCRdb retains in-frame clones only, with some absent. In the table there are 270,000 or so clones, 75% to 90% of which are singletons. The sequenced material came from peripheral blood. All receptors come from a woman in her twenties or thirties with active or convalescent COVID-19.

The chain uses TRBV4-3 and TRBJ2-1, with D tentatively TRBD1 (6 bases). The V gene's germline CDR1 is LGHNA and CDR2 YSLEER. This CDR3 has 17 residues. The V end was cut by 1 base, the J end by 1 base, with 14 bases between. The CDR3 DNA sequence: TGCGCCAGCAGCCAAGTTACAGGGAAGCTATCCTACAATGAGCAGTTCTTC. It specifies CASSQVTGKLSYNEQFF.

This clone appeared once. The chain combines TRBV2 with TRBJ2-3, with 9 bases matching TRBD2. The length of the CDR3 is 16 residues. Germline lookup yields CDR1 SNHLY and CDR2 FYNNEI. J gave up 2 bases and V 2 bases, and 5 bases lay outside the gene matches. Here the CDR3 reads CASSESAGGYTDTQYF. The CDR3 coding sequence is TGTGCCAGCAGTGAATCAGCGGGGGGCTACACAGATACGCAGTATTTT. The full variable domain, with the rest looked up from reference TRBV2 and TRBJ2-3, is EPEVTQTPSHQVTQMGQEVILRCVPISNHLYFYWYRQILGQKVEFLVSFYNNEISEKSEIFDDQFSVERPDGSNFTLKIRSTKLEDSAMYFCASSESAGGYTDTQYFGPGTRLTVL.

The V gene is TRBV28, the J gene TRBJ1-2, with 9 bases aligning to TRBD1. The CDR3 contains 14 residues. Germline CDR1 and CDR2: MDHEN and SYDVKM. V trimming: 5 bases; J trimming: 0 bases; junction bases outside the gene matches: 1. The chain's CDR3 is CASSRTGANYGYTF. DNA of the CDR3: TGTGCCAGCAGTCGGACAGGGGCTAACTATGGCTACACCTTC.

This rearrangement joins TRBV7-3 to TRBJ2-7; 7 bases align to TRBD2. CDR3 length equals 14 residues. The junction had 5 bases not matched to a gene; V was cut back by 5 bases and J by 1 base. The germline V gene encodes CDR1 SGHTA and CDR2 FQGTGA. The DNA for the CDR3 is TGTGCCAGCAGCCGCGGGGGACCTTCCTACGAGCAGTACTTC. It yields the protein CASSRGGPSYEQYF.

V gene TRBV30 combines with J gene TRBJ2-2; D gene uncertain. Germline V gives CDR1 GTSNPN, CDR2 SVGIG (reference sequence). V shed 2 bases and J shed 7 bases, with 17 bases lying between them. This CDR3 is 15 amino acids long. The CDR3 here is CAWSPPSLIVGELFF. For the CDR3, the DNA is TGTGCCTGGAGTCCTCCGTCCCTGATAGTCGGGGAGCTGTTTTTT.

This clone turned up a few times. The V gene is TRBV12-3 or TRBV12-4, the J gene TRBJ1-2, with a tentative D call TRBD1 (6 bases). This CDR3 is 12 amino acids long. V was clipped by 3 bases and J by 8 bases, with 10 bases between them. DNA for the CDR3: TGTGCCAGCAGTTTTGGGCAGGGGGGCTACACCTTC. Amino acid sequence: CASSFGQGGYTF.

CDR3 residues: CASSLARRHSPFHNEQFF. In DNA form, the CDR3 reads TGTGCCAGCAGCTTAGCCAGGCGACACTCTCCCTTCCACAATGAGCAGTTCTTC. The gene calls are TRBV13 and TRBJ2-1; D not resolved. The germline V gene has CDR1 PRHDT and CDR2 FYEKMQ (reference sequence). The CDR3 has 18 residues. Trimming stripped 1 base from V and 5 bases from J, with 21 bases between. Variable domain in full (rest from reference TRBV13 and TRBJ2-1): AAGVIQSPRHLIKEKRETATLKCYPIPRHDTVYWYQQGPGQDPQFLISFYEKMQSDKGSIPDRFSAQQFSDYHSELNMSSLELGDSALYFCASSLARRHSPFHNEQFFGPGTRLTVL.

The rearrangement joins TRBV18 to TRBJ2-6; 9 bases map to TRBD1. The CDR3 runs to 17 residues. In germline, CDR1 is KGHSH, CDR2 LQKENI. Trimming at V came to 3 bases and at J to 1 base, leaving 4 bases not matched to a gene. CDR3 sequence reads: CASSPGQGFSGANVLTF. Written as DNA, the CDR3 is TGTGCCAGCTCACCGGGACAGGGATTTTCTGGGGCCAACGTCCTGACTTTC.

This clone has a handful of counts. The gene calls are TRBV20-1 and TRBJ1-6; weak D call: TRBD1 (5 bases). Germline V CDR1 and CDR2: DFQATT, SNEGSKA (reference sequence). The CDR3 is made up of 14 amino acids. Between the trimmed V and J ends, which lost 3 bases and 4 bases, there was a span of 10 bases. CDR3 sequence reads: CSASGQQYNSPLHF. The CDR3 DNA reads TGCAGTGCTAGTGGACAACAGTATAATTCACCCCTCCACTTT.

This clone showed up just a few times. V is TRBV6-4 and J is TRBJ2-3; 8 bases are a match to TRBD2. The trim removed 3 bases at V and 1 base at J, leaving 0 bases unmatched. Germline V CDR1 and CDR2: MRHNA, SNTAGT. The CDR3 has 14 residues. CDR3 amino acids: CASSEAGGTDTQYF. For the CDR3, the DNA is TGTGCCAGCAGTGAAGCGGGGGGCACAGATACGCAGTATTTT.

The rearrangement joins TRBV9 to TRBJ2-3, with 8 nucleotides matching TRBD2. Trimming removed 4 bases from V and 5 bases from J; junction bases left unmatched: 9. Germline CDR1 reads SGDLS; CDR2 reads YYNGEE. CDR3 length: 15 amino acids. Written as DNA, the CDR3 is TGTGCCAGCAGCACGGGGGGGGACCAGTTAGATACGCAGTATTTT. Protein: CASSTGGDQLDTQYF.

The chain recombines TRBV5-6 with TRBJ2-1, with D possibly TRBD1 on 6 matching bases. The V end was cut by 4 bases, the J end by 10 bases, with 15 bases between. The V gene's germline CDR1 is SGHDT and CDR2 YYEEEE. This CDR3 is 13 amino acids long. As DNA, the CDR3 is TGTGCCAGCAGCCCCACAGGGTTCATCGAGCAGTTCTTC. Amino acid sequence: CASSPTGFIEQFF.

V gene TRBV5-1 combines with J gene TRBJ2-7; a possible D gene is TRBD1 (5 bases). Trimming removed 8 bases at V and 1 base at J, with 16 bases between. CDR1 is SGHRS and CDR2 is YFSETQ in the germline V gene. The CDR3 totals 14 residues. CDR3 sequence (DNA): TGCGCCAGTCGTCAGGGTCACGATTCCTACGAGCAGTACTTC. This sequence encodes CASRQGHDSYEQYF.

V is TRBV6-5 and J is TRBJ2-3; possible D gene TRBD2, 6 bases. Per germline, CDR1 MNHEY and CDR2 SVGAGI. V shed 6 bases and J shed 0 bases, with 13 bases lying between them. The CDR3 length is 15 residues. CDR3 loop: CASSRERVSTDTQYF. CDR3 bases: TGTGCCAGCAGCCGGGAGCGGGTAAGCACAGATACGCAGTATTTT.

The V call is TRBV12-3 or TRBV12-4, the J call TRBJ2-5; D is unresolved. The CDR3 runs to 13 residues. The V end was cut by 2 bases, the J end by 5 bases, with 9 bases between. Here the CDR3 reads CASSLSPTETQYF. The CDR3 nucleotides are TGTGCCAGCAGTTTAAGCCCAACCGAGACCCAGTACTTC.

The rearrangement links TRBV6-5 to TRBJ1-5; 10 nucleotides align to TRBD1. This CDR3 is built from 13 residues. Germline CDR1 and CDR2: MNHEY and SVGAGI. The J segment lost 5 bases and the V segment lost 10 bases, leaving 5 bases of the junction unmatched. The CDR3 DNA follows: TGTGCCACCGAGGGACAGGGGTATCAGCCCCAGCATTTT. Its protein product is CATEGQGYQPQHF.

This clone was seen once. The V and J genes are TRBV6-5 and TRBJ2-1; 10 bases are shared with TRBD1. CDR3 length: 16 amino acids. The germline gives CDR1 MNHEY, CDR2 SVGAGI. Trimming cost V 4 bases and J 7 bases; bases outside gene matches: 10. CDR3 in DNA: TGTGCCAGCAGTTTCCGACGACAGGGGGCAGATAATGAGCAGTTCTTC. Translating it yields CASSFRRQGADNEQFF.

J is TRBJ1-6 and V is TRBV27; a possible D gene is TRBD1 (6 bases). Trimming left V 3 bases short and J 10 bases short, with 7 bases between. This CDR3 has 12 amino acids. CDR1 MNHEY and CDR2 SMNVEV come from the germline V gene (reference sequence). The CDR3 region is CASSLTGSPLHF. The CDR3 nucleotides are TGTGCCAGCAGTTTGACAGGATCACCCCTCCACTTT.

This chain joins TRBV24-1 and TRBJ1-4, with 8 bases aligning to TRBD1. CDR1 KGHDR and CDR2 SFDVKD come from the germline V gene. V shed 3 bases and J 5 bases; nucleotides not matched to a gene: 7. The CDR3 covers 16 residues. DNA of the CDR3: TGTGCCACCAGTGATGGTGGACAGGGAGGGAATGAAAAACTGTTTTTT. Its translation is CATSDGGQGGNEKLFF.

The J gene is TRBJ1-5, the V gene TRBV6-2 or TRBV6-3, with 11 bases aligning to TRBD1. CDR3 length equals 14 residues. Trimming at V came to 0 bases and at J to 13 bases, leaving 5 bases not matched to a gene. Germline CDR1 and CDR2: MNHEY and SVGEGT. CDR3 sequence reads: CASSYSGTGGTQHF. CDR3 in DNA: TGTGCCAGCAGTTACTCAGGGACAGGGGGAACACAGCATTTT.

This clone has more than one count but fewer than ten. This sequence joins TRBV5-1 and TRBJ2-7, with 10 positions matching TRBD1. Trimming took 5 bases from V and 6 from J; bases not matched to a gene: 8. The CDR3 loop spans 14 amino acids. Looked up from germline, CDR1 is SGHRS and CDR2 is YFSETQ. The CDR3 loop reads CASRAGTGVFEQYF. DNA for the CDR3: TGCGCCAGCAGGGCCGGGACAGGGGTTTTCGAGCAGTACTTC.

This rearrangement joins TRBV18 to TRBJ1-2, with no clear D. Germline V lookup: CDR1 KGHSH, CDR2 LQKENI. Trimming removed 3 bases at V and 9 bases at J, with 14 bases between. The CDR3 runs 13 residues. The CDR3 bases are TGTGCCAGCTCACCGGACGGAACTAGGAGCTACACCTTC. Residues: CASSPDGTRSYTF.

This clone occurred once. V gene TRBV29-1 combines with J gene TRBJ2-1; D possibly corresponds to TRBD2 (6 bases). V shed 6 bases and J shed 3 bases, with 15 bases lying between them. CDR1 SQVTM and CDR2 ANQGSEA come from the germline V gene. The CDR3 loop spans 14 amino acids. The CDR3: CSVGGTEFYNEQFF. The CDR3 nucleotides are TGCAGCGTGGGCGGGACTGAATTCTACAATGAGCAGTTCTTC.

The chain has TRBV19 and TRBJ1-5; TRBD1 agrees at 12 bases. CDR3 length: 18 residues. The trim removed 3 bases at V and 2 bases at J, leaving 8 bases unmatched. Looked up from germline, CDR1 is LNHDA and CDR2 is SQIVND (reference sequence). The CDR3 nucleotides are TGTGCCAGTAGTATGGGACAGGGGGCTGGTATCGGCAATCAGCCCCAGCATTTT. Amino acid sequence: CASSMGQGAGIGNQPQHF.

The genes are TRBV7-9 and TRBJ2-5; 12 bases agree with TRBD1. CDR3 length: 16 residues. CDR1 SEHNR and CDR2 FQNEAQ come from the germline V gene (reference sequence). With V trimmed by 4 bases and J by 4 bases, 7 bases remained unmatched. CDR3 sequence (DNA): TGTGCCAGCAGCTATTCCGGGACAGGGGGCTCAGAGACCCAGTACTTC. This codes for CASSYSGTGGSETQYF. Using reference TRBV7-9 and TRBJ2-5 for the parts outside the CDR3, the full variable domain is DTGVSQNPRHKITKRGQNVTFRCDPISEHNRLYWYRQTLGQGPEFLTYFQNEAQLEKSRLLSDRFSAERPKGSFSTLEIQRTEQGDSAMYLCASSYSGTGGSETQYFGPGTRLLVL.

This chain uses TRBV7-9 with TRBJ2-1; 13 bases fit TRBD2. Germline trimming cut 4 bases from V and 7 bases from J; bases unmatched to any gene: 4. This CDR3 spans 15 amino acids. Germline CDR1 and CDR2: SEHNR and FQNEAQ (reference sequence). The CDR3 region is CASSSLAGGRNEQFF. Here the CDR3 DNA reads TGTGCCAGCAGCTCACTAGCGGGGGGGCGGAATGAGCAGTTCTTC.

This clone was observed a single time. The rearrangement links TRBV9 to TRBJ1-2; 8 bases align to TRBD1. Per germline, CDR1 SGDLS and CDR2 YYNGEE. With 0 bases clipped from V and 7 bases from J, the junction kept 8 bases outside the gene matches. The CDR3 contains 15 residues. CDR3 sequence (DNA): TGTGCCAGCAGCGTAGCAGGGACAGGCCTGCGTGGCTACACCTTC. Translated: CASSVAGTGLRGYTF. Using reference TRBV9 and TRBJ1-2 for the parts outside the CDR3, the full variable domain is DSGVTQTPKHLITATGQRVTLRCSPRSGDLSVYWYQQSLDQGLQFLIQYYNGEERAKGNILERFSAQQFPDLHSELNLSSLELGDSALYFCASSVAGTGLRGYTFGSGTRLTVV.